The 12 T cell receptor beta chains in this list originate from one sample, sequenced in a study of blood T cell repertoires in COVID-19. Sequencing used immunoSEQ multiplex PCR; TCRdb keeps in-frame clones, though not all of them. The sample has under 300,000 clones, roughly 88% seen once. Sequencing input: peripheral blood. The receptors were sampled from a man aged 80 or over with acute or convalescent COVID-19.

The V gene is TRBV4-3, the J gene TRBJ1-2, with a tentative D call TRBD1 (5 bases). The CDR3 contains 14 residues. Germline V gene data show CDR1 as LGHNA and CDR2 as YSLEER. Trimming stripped 0 bases from V and 3 bases from J, with 8 bases between. CDR3 in DNA: TGCGCCAGCAGCCAAGACCAGGGCTACTATGGCTACACCTTC. Protein product: CASSQDQGYYGYTF.

V usage is TRBV5-1 and J usage is TRBJ2-2; TRBD1 aligns across 7 bases. In germline, CDR1 is SGHRS, CDR2 YFSETQ. This CDR3 is 16 amino acids long. V lost 0 bases and J lost 1; bases outside the gene matches: 3. The CDR3 sequence is CASSLGGTVNTGELFF. CDR3 sequence (DNA): TGCGCCAGCAGCTTGGGGGGGACAGTGAACACCGGGGAGCTGTTTTTT.

V is TRBV28 and J is TRBJ2-3, with 7 bases aligning to TRBD1. This CDR3 is built from 15 residues. CDR1 and CDR2 from the germline V gene are MDHEN and SYDVKM. V lost 5 bases to trimming and J lost 3 bases; unmatched junction nucleotides: 8. The CDR3, as DNA: TGTGCCAGCAGTACGACAGGGTGGGGGACAGATACGCAGTATTTT. Its translation: CASSTTGWGTDTQYF. Together with reference TRBV28 and TRBJ2-3, the CDR3 gives the full variable domain: DVKVTQSSRYLVKRTGEKVFLECVQDMDHENMFWYRQDPGLGLRLIYFSYDVKMKEKGDIPEGYSVSREKKERFSLILESASTNQTSMYLCASSTTGWGTDTQYFGPGTRLTVL.

The chain has TRBV19 and TRBJ1-1; 7 positions match TRBD1. The CDR3 length is 16 residues. Trimming removed 4 bases from V and 0 bases from J; junction bases left unmatched: 8. Germline CDR1 is LNHDA and CDR2 is SQIVND (reference sequence). In DNA, the CDR3 is TGTGCCAGTAGTAGCCCGGGACAGATCATGAACACTGAAGCTTTCTTT. Translation: CASSSPGQIMNTEAFF.

This rearrangement joins TRBV3-1 (or the pseudogene TRBV3-2) to TRBJ1-2, with D unresolved. The germline gives CDR1 LGHDT, CDR2 YNNKEL (reference sequence). CDR3 length: 12 residues. Trimming stripped 3 bases from V and 8 bases from J, with 10 bases between. The CDR3 sequence: CASSQGRRGYTF. The CDR3 nucleotides read TGTGCCAGCAGCCAGGGAAGGAGGGGCTACACCTTC.

V and J are TRBV5-1 and TRBJ1-5; D possibly corresponds to TRBD1 (5 bases). Trimming took 0 bases from V and 9 from J, leaving 13 bases between them. CDR1 SGHRS and CDR2 YFSETQ come from the germline V gene. This CDR3 has 14 residues. The CDR3 loop reads CASSLDTTAGPQHF. The CDR3, as DNA: TGCGCCAGCAGCTTGGACACGACAGCTGGGCCCCAGCATTTT.

J is TRBJ2-1 and V is TRBV3-1 (or the pseudogene TRBV3-2); D may be TRBD2 (5 bases). CDR3 length equals 15 residues. Germline V gene data show CDR1 as LGHDT and CDR2 as YNNKEL (reference sequence). Between the trimmed V and J ends, which lost 6 bases and 2 bases, there was a span of 14 bases. The CDR3 loop reads CASSLSTITYNEQFF. As DNA, the CDR3 is TGTGCCAGCAGTTTATCGACTATCACCTACAATGAGCAGTTCTTC.

The chain is built from TRBV20-1 and TRBJ2-7; possible D gene TRBD1, 5 bases. V was clipped by 5 bases and J by 5 bases, with 10 bases between them. Per the germline V gene, CDR1 is DFQATT and CDR2 is SNEGSKA (reference sequence). CDR3 length equals 11 residues. This chain's CDR3 is CSAQGMNEQYF. In DNA form, the CDR3 reads TGCAGTGCTCAGGGTATGAACGAGCAGTACTTC.

V usage is TRBV28 and J usage is TRBJ1-1; no firm D call. The CDR3 loop spans 13 amino acids. V lost 7 bases and J 6 bases, leaving 15 bases between the germline ends. The germline CDR1 and CDR2 sequences are MDHEN and SYDVKM. The CDR3 DNA sequence: TGTGCCAGCACCTTAGCCGGGTGGTCTGAAGCTTTCTTT. Protein sequence: CASTLAGWSEAFF. Together with reference TRBV28 and TRBJ1-1, the CDR3 gives the full variable domain: DVKVTQSSRYLVKRTGEKVFLECVQDMDHENMFWYRQDPGLGLRLIYFSYDVKMKEKGDIPEGYSVSREKKERFSLILESASTNQTSMYLCASTLAGWSEAFFGQGTRLTVV.

This chain links TRBV27 with TRBJ1-6; D perhaps matches TRBD1 (5 bases). CDR1 and CDR2 from the germline V gene are MNHEY and SMNVEV (reference sequence). This CDR3 is 16 amino acids long. The V end was cut by 3 bases, the J end by 10 bases, with 19 bases between. The CDR3 spells CASSLFWGGIESPLHF. CDR3 DNA sequence: TGTGCCAGCAGTTTGTTCTGGGGGGGAATAGAGTCACCCCTCCACTTT.

J is TRBJ1-1 and V is TRBV3-1 (or the pseudogene TRBV3-2), with 7 bases aligning to TRBD1. The CDR3 covers 14 residues. The junction had 4 bases not matched to a gene; V was cut back by 6 bases and J by 0 bases. Germline CDR1 reads LGHDT; CDR2 reads YNNKEL (reference sequence). CDR3 loop: CASSWDSMNTEAFF. The CDR3 DNA reads TGTGCCAGCAGTTGGGACAGTATGAACACTGAAGCTTTCTTT.

The chain links TRBV7-9 to TRBJ1-4, with D perhaps matching TRBD1 (5 bases). V lost 3 bases to trimming and J lost 8 bases, with 7 bases between them. The CDR3 covers 12 residues. The V gene's germline CDR1 is SEHNR and CDR2 FQNEAQ (reference sequence). CDR3 residues: CASSFAGEKLFF. The CDR3 DNA reads as TGTGCCAGCAGCTTTGCAGGGGAAAAACTGTTTTTT.